Listed below are T cell receptor beta chains from one sample, sequenced in a study of T cells after yellow fever vaccination. TCRdb used MiXCR to reprocess the 5' RACE reads, holding one entry per CDR3 protein. The data contain about 350,000 distinct CDR3 sequences, around 8.1% of them singletons. The sequenced sample was PBMCs, obtained about 41 days after the first yellow fever vaccination. The receptors were sampled from a man aged 18 to 30 who received the YFV17D yellow fever vaccine. Both conserved end residues are part of each CDR3. A D gene is named only where the DNA matches it firmly. Expanded clones are given a class, and other clones once, few, many or no size at all.

d_call	v_call	j_call	clone_size	cdr3_nt	cdr3_aa
.	TRBV5-4	TRBJ2-1	few	TGTGCCAGCAGCTTGTTGCCGGGCGGTGAGCAGTTCTTC	CASSLLPGGEQFF
.	TRBV28	TRBJ2-2	.	TGTGCCAGCTACTCCATCCCGGGACTCGGCATCGGAGCCACCGGGGAGCTGTTTTTT	CASYSIPGLGIGATGELFF
.	TRBV28	TRBJ1-3	few	TGTGCCAGCAGCGTTTTCCCAAGCACCTCTGGAAACACCATATATTTT	CASSVFPSTSGNTIYF
.	TRBV24-1	TRBJ2-2	once	TGTGCCACCAGTGATGCAACAGGGTCGAACACCAGGGAGCTGTTTTTT	CATSDATGSNTRELFF
.	TRBV10-3	TRBJ1-2	.	TGTGCCATCAGTGATTCCCAGGACACCCTCTTC	CAISDSQDTLF
TRBD1	TRBV5-1	TRBJ2-2	many	TGCGCCAGCAGCCCTGGACAGGCGAACACCGGGGAGCTGTTTTTT	CASSPGQANTGELFF
.	TRBV25-1	TRBJ1-4	few	TGTGCCAGCAGTGACTGGAAAGGGGGTGAAAAACTGTTTTTT	CASSDWKGGEKLFF
TRBD1	TRBV5-1	TRBJ2-7	few	TGCGCCAGCAGCTCCGGCTCGACAGGGAGCTACGAGCAGTACTTC	CASSSGSTGSYEQYF
.	TRBV12-3/TRBV12-4	TRBJ2-5	.	TGTGCCAGCAGTCTCTCCCCGGAGACCCAGTACTTC	CASSLSPETQYF
.	TRBV20-1	TRBJ1-4	few	TGCAGTGCTAGCGGGTATGAAAAACTGTTTTTT	CSASGYEKLFF
TRBD1	TRBV29-1	TRBJ2-7	few	TGCAGCGTTGAAGAACCGGACAGGGAGGCAAGGAACGAGCAGTACTTC	CSVEEPDREARNEQYF
.	TRBV12-3/TRBV12-4	TRBJ2-2	.	TGTGCCAGCAGTCGAGACAGCACCGGGGAGCTGTTTTTT	CASSRDSTGELFF
.	TRBV29-1	TRBJ2-3	many	TGCAGCGTTGCCGCAGTCAGCCTCGGAGCAGATACGCAGTATTTT	CSVAAVSLGADTQYF
.	TRBV7-2	TRBJ1-1	.	TGTGCCAGCAGCTTAGCGTTCTTTATGAACACTGAAGCTTTCTTT	CASSLAFFMNTEAFF
.	TRBV7-3	TRBJ2-1	.	TGTGCCAGCAGCTTATCTCCTAGCAATGAGCAGTTCTTC	CASSLSPSNEQFF
.	TRBV5-1	TRBJ2-1	many	TGCGCCAGCAGCTACGACCTAAACCGGGGCGCGGAGGGTGAGCAGTTCTTC	CASSYDLNRGAEGEQFF
.	TRBV6-5	TRBJ2-7	few	TGTGCCAGCAGTTCCTCCGGGACCTCCTACGAGCAGTACTTC	CASSSSGTSYEQYF
TRBD2	TRBV4-1	TRBJ2-5	.	TGCGCCAGCAGCCAAGATCCGACCGGGGGGGCCTGGGAGACCCAGTACTTC	CASSQDPTGGAWETQYF
TRBD1	TRBV18	TRBJ1-6	.	TGTGCCAGCTCACCAACCGCAGGGGGTGGGAATTCACCCCTCCACTTT	CASSPTAGGGNSPLHF
.	TRBV6-5	TRBJ2-7	.	TGTGCCAGCAGTTACGGAGACACGGCCTACGAGCAGTACTTC	CASSYGDTAYEQYF
TRBD1	TRBV4-1	TRBJ2-5	few	TGCGCCAGCAGCCAAGGCCTTACGGACAGGCAAGAGACCCAGTACTTC	CASSQGLTDRQETQYF
.	TRBV7-2	TRBJ2-1	few	TGTGCCAGCAGCCCTACCAATGAACTTGAGCAGTTCTTC	CASSPTNELEQFF
TRBD2	TRBV13	TRBJ2-5	few	TGTGCCAGCAGCTTACTGAGCGGGGGGGCCCAAGAGACCCAGTACTTC	CASSLLSGGAQETQYF
.	TRBV3-1	TRBJ2-2	.	TGTGCCAGCTCCGGGACACCGAACACCGGGGAGCTGTTTTTT	CASSGTPNTGELFF
.	TRBV5-1	TRBJ1-1	few	TGCGCCAGCAGCTTGAATCGGCCAGACACTGAAGCTTTCTTT	CASSLNRPDTEAFF
.	TRBV9	TRBJ1-2	few	TGTGCCAGCAACCCCGGACAGACTGGGGTCTATGGCTACACCTTC	CASNPGQTGVYGYTF
TRBD1	TRBV18	TRBJ1-1	few	TGTGCCAGCTCACCCGACAGGGCTGAAGCTTTCTTT	CASSPDRAEAFF
.	TRBV20-1	TRBJ1-2	many	TGCAGTGCCAGCCCTCCGGGGAACCCCACCTATGGCTACACCTTC	CSASPPGNPTYGYTF
TRBD1	TRBV20-1	TRBJ1-5	.	TGCAGTGCTAGTGGGAGACAGGGCCTCAATCAGCCCCAGCATTTT	CSASGRQGLNQPQHF
TRBD1	TRBV12-3/TRBV12-4	TRBJ2-4	few	TGTGCCAGCAGTTTATCGACAGGGGCGAAAAACATTCAGTACTTC	CASSLSTGAKNIQYF
TRBD1	TRBV27	TRBJ1-1	many	TGTGCCAGCAGTTTACGGGACAGGGGGATGCCTGAAGCTTTCTTT	CASSLRDRGMPEAFF
.	TRBV3-1	TRBJ2-5	.	TGTGCCTCCTCCCAAGCCCGGACGTACCAAGAGACCCAGTACTTC	CASSQARTYQETQYF
.	TRBV11-2	TRBJ2-1	.	TGTGCCAGCAGCGGACACTACAATGAGCAGTTCTTC	CASSGHYNEQFF
TRBD2	TRBV2	TRBJ2-5	few	TGTGCCAGCAGTGAGTCGGTCCGGGGGGCCCAGTACTTC	CASSESVRGAQYF
.	TRBV29-1	TRBJ1-4	.	TGCAGCGTTGAAGATCTTAAAGGAGGCGTAAAACTGTTTTTT	CSVEDLKGGVKLFF
.	TRBV10-3	TRBJ1-2	.	TGTGCCATCAGTGAGTCTTCCGGAGACTATGGCTACACCTTC	CAISESSGDYGYTF
.	TRBV7-2	TRBJ1-1	few	TGTGCCAGCAGCTTACTTTCGGGAGCTTTCTTT	CASSLLSGAFF
.	TRBV7-9	TRBJ2-3	once	TGTGCCAGCAGCTTAGTTTGGAGGGGGCCCACAGATACGCAGTATTTT	CASSLVWRGPTDTQYF
TRBD2	TRBV5-1	TRBJ2-3	few	TGCGCCAGCAGCCCGGGGGGTAACAGAGATACGCAGTATTTT	CASSPGGNRDTQYF
.	TRBV4-3	TRBJ2-2	few	TGCGCCAGCAGCCGGGCAGGGGCCACCGGGGAGCTGTTTTTT	CASSRAGATGELFF
TRBD1	TRBV6-5	TRBJ2-2	.	TGTGCCAGCAGTTGGGAGACAGGGTACACCGGGGAGCTGTTTTTT	CASSWETGYTGELFF
TRBD2	TRBV4-3	TRBJ2-1	.	TGCGCCAGCAGCCAAGGGGCTGGGAGGGTTGATGAGCAGTTCTTC	CASSQGAGRVDEQFF
.	TRBV6-5	TRBJ1-1	.	TGTGCCAGCAGTTACAGTATACCAGCTGACACTGAAGCTTTCTTT	CASSYSIPADTEAFF
.	TRBV4-2	TRBJ1-1	few	TGTGCCAGCAGCCAAGAATCCGGGAGGGCTGAAGCTTTCTTT	CASSQESGRAEAFF
.	TRBV7-8	TRBJ2-2	few	TGTGCCAGCAGCTTAGGCCCAGACACCGGGGAGCTGTTTTTT	CASSLGPDTGELFF
.	TRBV11-2	TRBJ2-5	.	TGTGCCAGCAGCTTAGGGTATCTAACAGGACCCAACCAAGAGACCCAGTACTTC	CASSLGYLTGPNQETQYF
.	TRBV5-1	TRBJ1-6	few	TGCGCCAGCAGTTCCGAGGGGGTCGAATCACCCCTCCACTTT	CASSSEGVESPLHF
TRBD2	TRBV9	TRBJ2-1	few	TGTGCCAGCAGCGCTAGCGGGGGCCCCTACAATGAGCAGTTCTTC	CASSASGGPYNEQFF
TRBD1	TRBV7-3	TRBJ2-1	many	TGTGCCAGCAGCCTTATGGGACAGGAGCAGTTCTTC	CASSLMGQEQFF
.	TRBV7-2	TRBJ2-1	few	TGTGCCAGCAGCTTATGGCAGGACAATGAGCAGTTCTTC	CASSLWQDNEQFF
.	TRBV5-4	TRBJ1-3	.	TGTGCCAGCAGCTTGGTTGAAGGAAACACCCTATATTTT	CASSLVEGNTLYF
.	TRBV7-6	TRBJ2-1	few	TGTGCCAGCAGCTTTGGCTCTCCAGGATACAATGAGCAGTTCTTC	CASSFGSPGYNEQFF
TRBD2	TRBV20-1	TRBJ2-1	few	TGCAGCGGGACTAGCGGGGGTTACAATGAGCAGTTCTTC	CSGTSGGYNEQFF
.	TRBV29-1	TRBJ1-1	.	TGCAGCGCAGGGACATCGAACACTGAAGCTTTCTTT	CSAGTSNTEAFF
TRBD1	TRBV5-1	TRBJ2-5	few	TGCGCCAGCAGCCGCTCGGGGACAGGGAGTGAAGAGACCCAGTACTTC	CASSRSGTGSEETQYF
TRBD2	TRBV7-9	TRBJ2-5	.	TGTGCCAGCTCCTCCCCGGGAGGCCTTAGGCCGGAGACCCAGTACTTC	CASSSPGGLRPETQYF
.	TRBV12-3/TRBV12-4	TRBJ1-5	few	TGTGCCAGCAGTTTGTCCCCTAGCAATCAGCCCCAGCATTTT	CASSLSPSNQPQHF